The present TCR beta chain was sequenced within a study of blood T cell repertoires in COVID-19. Looking at the study overall: Specimens from acute and convalescent COVID-19 originated in the United States, Italy and Spain.

V lost 1 base, J lost 9 bases, and 19 bases lay in between. Germline CDR1 and CDR2: SGHVS and FNYEAQ. CDR3 length: 16 residues. A few counts support this clone. Seattle researchers signed up patients amid active infection and tracked them longitudinally. Assay: immunoSEQ multiplex PCR; the TCRdb copy retains only in-frame clones and omits some. Of 150,000 to 200,000 clones in the sample, approximately 84% were seen once. The chain recombines TRBV7-6 with TRBJ1-5; D call uncertain. This receptor was identified in a woman aged 80 or older with COVID-19, enrolled during active disease. The sequencing input was peripheral blood. CDR3 sequence reads: CASSLEGFPLEGPQHF. As DNA, the CDR3 is TGTGCCAGCAGCTTAGAGGGATTCCCTCTTGAGGGGCCCCAGCATTTT.